The rows below give T cell receptor beta chains drawn from one sample of a study of T cell responses to AZD1222 COVID-19 vaccine. Sequencing was performed with immunoSEQ multiplex PCR; in TCRdb, only in-frame clones are kept and a portion is missing. The sample holds about 150,000 clones, 86% seen once. Sequencing was performed on peripheral blood, taken on day 0 of MenACWY control vaccination. These receptors were collected from an adult in good health. CDR3s include the opening cysteine and the closing phenylalanine or tryptophan. The D gene is left open where the match is weak.

CDR3aa	CDR3nt	v_gene	j_gene	d_gene
CASSPAEDYEQYF	TGTGCCAGCAGTCCAGCGGAAGATTACGAGCAGTACTTC	TRBV25-1	TRBJ2-7	NA
CASSMGNGDEKLFF	TGTGCCAGCAGTATGGGAAACGGGGATGAAAAACTGTTTTTT	TRBV6-5	TRBJ1-4	NA
CASSPSGQVSGANVLTF	TGTGCCAGCTCCCCCTCGGGACAGGTCTCTGGGGCCAACGTCCTGACTTTC	TRBV18	TRBJ2-6	TRBD1
CAISEHTGVAITEAFF	TGTGCCATCAGTGAGCATACAGGGGTTGCCATCACTGAAGCTTTCTTT	TRBV10-3	TRBJ1-1	TRBD1
CASSPLAEGGIF	TGTGCCAGCAGTCCTCTAGCGGAGGGGGGGATCTTC	TRBV12-3/TRBV12-4	TRBJ2-1	NA
CASSSYRANNSPLHF	TGTGCCAGCAGCTCATACAGGGCAAATAATTCACCCCTCCACTTT	TRBV7-2	TRBJ1-6	NA
CATSDLDRDTGELFF	TGTGCCACCAGTGATTTGGACAGGGACACCGGGGAGCTGTTTTTT	TRBV24-1	TRBJ2-2	TRBD1
CSASYSGGIQETQYF	TGCAGTGCTAGTTATAGCGGGGGGATCCAAGAGACCCAGTACTTC	TRBV20-1	TRBJ2-5	TRBD2
CASRVLAGAPGAEQYF	TGCGCCAGCAGGGTCTTAGCGGGAGCCCCCGGGGCCGAGCAGTACTTC	TRBV5-1	TRBJ2-7	TRBD2
CASSQNRGQGNTEAFF	TGTGCCAGCAGCCAAAATCGAGGACAGGGGAACACTGAAGCTTTCTTT	TRBV21-1	TRBJ1-1	NA
CAISESQARAGNTIYF	TGTGCCATCAGTGAGTCGCAAGCTCGGGCCGGAAACACCATATATTTT	TRBV10-3	TRBJ1-3	NA
CASMGQGPSGYTF	TGTGCCAGCATGGGACAGGGGCCTTCCGGCTACACCTTC	TRBV7-9	TRBJ1-2	TRBD1
CASSSGGRGGDTQYF	TGTGCCAGCAGCTCCGGAGGTCGGGGGGGAGATACGCAGTATTTT	TRBV7-7	TRBJ2-3	TRBD2
CASSLGQGASGNQPQHF	TGTGCCAGCAGCCTTGGACAGGGGGCTTCTGGCAATCAGCCCCAGCATTTT	TRBV3-1/TRBV3-2	TRBJ1-5	TRBD1
CAFGRANEQFF	TGTGCCTTCGGGAGGGCCAATGAGCAGTTCTTC	TRBV30	TRBJ2-1	TRBD2
CASSVSGSYGYTF	TGTGCCAGCAGTGTGTCAGGGTCCTATGGCTACACCTTC	TRBV2	TRBJ1-2	NA
CASSYSGEKLFF	TGTGCCAGCAGTTACTCAGGTGAAAAACTGTTTTTT	TRBV6-5	TRBJ1-4	NA